The sample holds one count of the clone carrying this T cell receptor beta chain. The CDR3 runs 15 residues. Germline values: CDR1 SGDLS, CDR2 YYNGEE. V shed 4 bases and J shed 1 base, with 11 bases lying between them. This specimen belongs to a study of control samples from healthy donors and cancer patients. Measured with immunoSEQ multiplex PCR; TCRdb has only the in-frame clones, and not every one. The sample includes fewer than 30,000 clones, more than 75% of them seen just once. The receptor was isolated from a woman in her 40s with lung cancer. This chain joins TRBV9 and TRBJ2-2; perhaps D is TRBD1 or TRBD2 (6 bases each). Sequenced: PBMCs. Here the CDR3 reads CASSRGGGNTGELFF. The DNA of the CDR3 is TGTGCCAGCAGCAGAGGAGGGGGGAACACCGGGGAGCTGTTTTTT.